These T cell receptor beta chains were read from a single sample in a study of cytomegalovirus exposure and HLA in healthy donors. The table came from immunoSEQ multiplex PCR; TCRdb's copy has only in-frame clones and leaves some out. Here the sample spans tens of thousands of clones, 75% being singletons. The sample taken for sequencing was PBMCs. The receptors were gathered from a man aged 35 to 55 in good health and CMV-seronegative. Both conserved end residues are part of each CDR3. The D gene is left open where the match is weak.

CDR3 protein	V gene	D gene
CASSLTGGLKTQYF	TRBV28	.
CASSRRQVKDTEAFF	TRBV6-6	.
CASSLDSIASGGKETQYF	TRBV5-4	TRBD2
CASSEAAGLYDEQYF	TRBV6-1	.
CASSLSTSNTDTQYF	TRBV27	TRBD2
CASSSAPMAGGRTDTQYF	TRBV7-2	TRBD2
CASSIGQGAADTQYF	TRBV5-1	TRBD1
CASSVGVGGMTNEQFF	TRBV9	.
CSGGGLAGGEQYF	TRBV29-1	TRBD2
CASSADSGTGTVHTF	TRBV19	TRBD1
CASSGSGTSGASTDTQYF	TRBV25-1	TRBD2
CAIKGGNGANVLTF	TRBV10-3	TRBD2
CASSLQGAVNTEAFF	TRBV5-1	TRBD1
CASSLLGLAGSYNEQFF	TRBV7-3	TRBD2
CASSLSRHIYEQYF	TRBV28	.
CASSVSSRASYEQYF	TRBV6-5	.
CASSLDRTPRELFF	TRBV5-4	.
CASRGGVFVNTIYF	TRBV6-1	.
CASSLTGLAGAYEQYF	TRBV5-1	TRBD2
CASSSIAENTGELFF	TRBV7-6	.
CASSLDRAGNTIYF	TRBV7-2	.
CSVDGGGYTF	TRBV29-1	.
CASSPSGSVNEQFF	TRBV18	.
CASSPNRQDHEKLFF	TRBV18	.
CASSEAGGPGNSPLHF	TRBV6-1	.
CASRRRRNTIYF	TRBV27	.
CTSRPTGGRQETQYF	TRBV1	.
CASSLDRGLGETQYF	TRBV7-9	TRBD1
CASSLDTGQNNQPQHF	TRBV5-8	.
CASSQELTGNQPQHF	TRBV4-1	TRBD1
CASSVLTGAPQETQYF	TRBV6-1	.
CASSRLAGGPKDTQYF	TRBV7-2	TRBD2
CATRTRGPLNTEAFF	TRBV10-3	.
CASSPRRQIDNEQFF	TRBV5-1	.
CASSLRGREGSEAFF	TRBV28	.
CASSLGQGSTGELFF	TRBV5-4	.
CASSAQPLQDYTEAFF	TRBV7-9	.
CASSIDLAGGPGTEAFF	TRBV19	TRBD1
CATGQSQETQYF	TRBV28	.
CASSPWTGPKNIQYF	TRBV28	TRBD1
CASSIGGQINEKLFF	TRBV19	.
CASSLLWTENEKLFF	TRBV6-5	.
CASSIVTVREQYF	TRBV5-5	.
CASSWETGPGSSPLHF	TRBV7-2	TRBD1
CASSQGTNYSPLHF	TRBV28	.
CSVGQGAGETQYF	TRBV29-1	TRBD1
CASSEALRHSYNSPLHF	TRBV2	.
CASSFLMGEGYEQYF	TRBV5-8	TRBD2
CASSLGVAREQFF	TRBV5-8	.
CASSSDRVREKLFF	TRBV7-9	TRBD1
CAISESNYQETQYF	TRBV10-3	.
CASITRDRGYYEQYF	TRBV6-5	TRBD1
CASSIQGWGAGNTIYF	TRBV19	.